These 16 T cell receptor beta chains came from one sample sequenced in a study of T cell repertoires in cytomegalovirus infection. TCRdb independently ran MiXCR on the reads; one entry per CDR3 protein. Of about 330,000 distinct CDR3 sequences detected, roughly 34% appear once; the ten largest clones hold roughly 13%. These receptors lack a known antigen. Source: cultured PBMCs, taken from culture after CMV antigen stimulation. These TCRs come from a human donor in good health (CMV status not recorded). Some clones in this sample may be carry-over from other donors' samples.

This clonotype was seen at least ten times. The chain combines TRBV7-2 with TRBJ2-1; D call uncertain. CDR3 length equals 13 residues. V lost 4 bases to trimming and J lost 1 base, with 5 bases between them. Germline lookup yields CDR1 SGHTA and CDR2 FQGNSA. CDR3 in DNA: TGTGCCAGCAGCTCAACTTCCTACAATGAGCAGTTCTTC. Amino acids: CASSSTSYNEQFF. The full variable domain, in which reference TRBV7-2 and TRBJ2-1 provide the parts outside the CDR3, is GAGVSQSPSNKVTEKGKDVELRCDPISGHTALYWYRQSLGQGLEFLIYFQGNSAPDKSGLPSDRFSAERTGGSVSTLTIQRTQQEDSAVYLCASSSTSYNEQFFGPGTRLTVL.

This clonotype came up many times. The chain couples TRBV7-2 to TRBJ1-5, with TRBD1 identical over 9 bases. The ends lost 6 bases at V and 6 bases at J; junction bases unmatched: 9. The length of the CDR3 is 15 residues. Germline values: CDR1 SGHTA, CDR2 FQGNSA. In nucleotides, the CDR3 is TGTGCCAGCAGGGCACAGGGGGCGCCAGGTCAGCCCCAGCATTTT. This sequence encodes CASRAQGAPGQPQHF.

The chain employs TRBV7-9 and TRBJ1-6; 7 bases are a match to TRBD1. The CDR3 length is 17 residues. V dropped 0 bases and J dropped 8; count of bases not matched to a gene: 10. CDR1 and CDR2 (germline): SEHNR, FQNEAQ (reference sequence). The DNA for the CDR3 is TGTGCCAGCAGCTTAGCGTCCGGGACAGTTCCTTATTCACCCCTCCACTTT. Translated: CASSLASGTVPYSPLHF.

This sequence joins TRBV5-1 and TRBJ1-1; D is undetermined. Per germline, CDR1 SGHRS and CDR2 YFSETQ. V was pared by 4 bases and J by 5 bases, with 12 bases between. This CDR3 contains 13 residues. CDR3 amino acids: CASSLIRGTEAFF. The CDR3 coding sequence is TGCGCCAGCAGCCTCATTCGCGGGACTGAAGCTTTCTTT.

The rearrangement joins TRBV29-1 to TRBJ1-1, with TRBD1 identical over 9 bases. After removal of 5 bases from V and 0 bases from J, the junction contained 1 base not matched to a gene. Germline-derived CDR1 and CDR2 are SQVTM and ANQGSEA. The CDR3 runs to 13 residues. CDR3 sequence reads: CSVHRGLNTEAFF. As DNA, the CDR3 is TGCAGCGTTCACAGGGGGCTGAACACTGAAGCTTTCTTT. The full variable domain, in which reference TRBV29-1 and TRBJ1-1 provide the parts outside the CDR3, is SAVISQKPSRDICQRGTSLTIQCQVDSQVTMMFWYRQQPGQSLTLIATANQGSEATYESGFVIDKFPISRPNLTFSTLTVSNMSPEDSSIYLCSVHRGLNTEAFFGQGTRLTVV.

V is TRBV27 and J is TRBJ2-1; TRBD2 matches at 7 bases. The CDR3 consists of 15 residues. V lost 7 bases and J lost 2; bases outside the gene matches: 8. CDR1 is MNHEY, CDR2 SMNVEV, per germline (reference sequence). The DNA of the CDR3 is TGTGCCAGCACCAACCGGGACTACCCCTACAATGAGCAGTTCTTC. Amino acid sequence: CASTNRDYPYNEQFF.

The chain employs TRBV6-2 or TRBV6-3 and TRBJ2-1; D perhaps matches TRBD2 (6 bases). The CDR3 totals 13 residues. Germline CDR1 is MNHEY and CDR2 is SVGEGT. The CDR3 nucleotides read TGTGTTCTACTCCGAAGGGAGGCGCGTGAGCAGTTCTTC. Amino acids: CVLLRREAREQFF.

This clonotype was counted a few times. This chain uses TRBV9 with TRBJ2-7, with TRBD2 matching over 7 bases. The germline gives CDR1 SGDLS, CDR2 YYNGEE. Losses at the gene ends were 4 bases for V and 4 bases for J; bases not matched to a gene: 8. The CDR3 length is 14 residues. This chain's CDR3 is CASSSRTRMYEQYV. The CDR3 DNA reads as TGTGCCAGCAGCTCTCGGACTAGAATGTACGAGCAGTACGTC.

In its sample, this clonotype was seen a few times. V is TRBV25-1 and J is TRBJ1-1, with D possibly being TRBD1 (6 bases). The CDR3 is 14 amino acids. V was cut by 8 bases and J by 5 bases, with 18 bases left in between. Germline V CDR1 and CDR2: MGHDK, SYGVNS. CDR3 in DNA: TGTGCCAGCGGCCGAGGGGGGTTAGGGACTGAAGCTTTCTTT. Translating it yields CASGRGGLGTEAFF.

There are a few counts of this clonotype. CDR3 sequence: CASRGSGLYNEQFF. The CDR3 bases are TGTGCCAGCAGGGGTAGCGGACTTTACAATGAGCAGTTCTTC. V is TRBV6-5 and J is TRBJ2-1, with a possible D match to TRBD2 (6 bases). V was pared by 6 bases and J by 4 bases, with 13 bases between. The CDR3 length is 14 residues. Germline CDR1 and CDR2: MNHEY and SVGAGI.

The chain has TRBV6-5 and TRBJ2-3; 16 positions agree with TRBD2. From germline, CDR1 is MNHEY and CDR2 SVGAGI. Trimming took 0 bases from V and 5 from J; bases not matched to a gene: 14. This CDR3 has 21 residues. In nucleotides, the CDR3 is TGTGCCAGCAGTTACTCCTCCCCGGGACTAGCGGGAGGGCCAGCCCGAGATACGCAGTATTTT. Residues: CASSYSSPGLAGGPARDTQYF.

The CDR3 loop reads CASSYLRGETQYF. CDR3 bases: TGTGCCAGCAGTTACTTGAGGGGAGAGACCCAGTACTTC. V gene TRBV6-5 combines with J gene TRBJ2-5; D could derive from TRBD1 or TRBD2 (5 bases each). CDR3 size: 13 residues. Germline V gene lookup returns CDR1 MNHEY and CDR2 SVGAGI. Trimming shortened V by 1 base and J by 4 bases, and 7 bases separated the two germline ends.

This clonotype was seen a handful of times. The genes are TRBV6-2 or TRBV6-3 and TRBJ2-7, with D unclear. This CDR3 spans 13 amino acids. The germline V gene has CDR1 MNHEY and CDR2 SVGEGT. V lost 6 bases, J lost 3 bases, and 12 bases lay in between. The CDR3 loop is CASSTPGYYEQYV. The CDR3 bases are TGTGCCAGCAGCACTCCGGGTTACTACGAGCAGTACGTC.

In this sample, this clonotype turned up a few times. V and J are TRBV7-2 and TRBJ2-7; the match to TRBD2 covers 10 bases. The V gene end was trimmed by 5 bases and the J gene end by 3 bases; junction bases not matched to a gene: 7. CDR1 and CDR2 (germline): SGHTA, FQGNSA. The CDR3 consists of 15 residues. The CDR3 nucleotides are TGTGCCAGCAGCGACCCGGGACTAGCGATCTACGAGCAGTACGTC. This sequence encodes CASSDPGLAIYEQYV.

J is TRBJ2-7 and V is TRBV27; 10 bases are a match to TRBD2. The germline V gene has CDR1 MNHEY and CDR2 SMNVEV (reference sequence). Unmatched junction bases numbered 12, after V lost 6 bases and J lost 1 base. The CDR3 is 17 residues long. This CDR3 reads CASRTRGTSDTSYEQYV. The CDR3 DNA sequence: TGTGCCAGCAGAACCCGGGGGACTAGCGACACGTCCTACGAGCAGTACGTC.

The V and J genes are TRBV7-9 and TRBJ2-1; D gene unclear. CDR1 is SEHNR, CDR2 FQNEAQ, per germline (reference sequence). The CDR3 sequence is 12 residues long. Trimming took 2 bases from V and 9 from J, leaving 8 bases between them. CDR3 nucleotides: TGTGCCAGCAGCTTAAATGATCCTGAGCAGTTCTTC. Encoded protein: CASSLNDPEQFF.